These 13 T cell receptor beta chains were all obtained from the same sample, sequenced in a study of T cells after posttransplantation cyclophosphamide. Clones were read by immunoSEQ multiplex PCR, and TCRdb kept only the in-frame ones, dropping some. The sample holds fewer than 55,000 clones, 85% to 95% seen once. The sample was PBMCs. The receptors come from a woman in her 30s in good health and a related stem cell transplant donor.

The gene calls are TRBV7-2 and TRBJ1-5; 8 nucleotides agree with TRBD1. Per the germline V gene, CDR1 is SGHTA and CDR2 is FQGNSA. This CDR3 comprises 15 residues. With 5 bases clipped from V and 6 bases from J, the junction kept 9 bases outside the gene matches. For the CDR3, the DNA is TGTGCCAGCAGCCTTCGACAGGGGTCGGGTCAGCCCCAGCATTTT. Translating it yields CASSLRQGSGQPQHF.

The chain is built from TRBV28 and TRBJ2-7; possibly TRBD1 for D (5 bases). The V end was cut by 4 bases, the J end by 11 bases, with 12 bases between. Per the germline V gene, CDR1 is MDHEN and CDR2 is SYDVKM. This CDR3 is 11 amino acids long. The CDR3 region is CASSSRQFKYF. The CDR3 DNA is TGTGCCAGCAGTTCCCGACAGTTCAAGTACTTC.

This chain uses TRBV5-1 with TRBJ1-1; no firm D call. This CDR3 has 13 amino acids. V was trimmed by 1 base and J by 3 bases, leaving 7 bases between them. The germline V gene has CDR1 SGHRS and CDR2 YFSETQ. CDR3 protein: CASSLTADTEAFF. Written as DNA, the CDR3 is TGCGCCAGCAGCTTGACAGCTGACACTGAAGCTTTCTTT.

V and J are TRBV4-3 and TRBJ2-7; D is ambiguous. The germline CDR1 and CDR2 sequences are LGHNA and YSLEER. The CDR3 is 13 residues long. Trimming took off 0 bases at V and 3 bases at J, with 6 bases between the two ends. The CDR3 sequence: CASSQDRDYEQYF. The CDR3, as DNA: TGCGCCAGCAGCCAAGATCGAGACTACGAGCAGTACTTC.

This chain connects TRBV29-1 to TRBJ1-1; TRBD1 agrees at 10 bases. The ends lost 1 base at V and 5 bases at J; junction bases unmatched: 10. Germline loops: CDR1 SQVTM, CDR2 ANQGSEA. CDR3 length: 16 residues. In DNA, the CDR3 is TGCAGCGTTGAAGCCCACAGGACAGGGGGGCGGACTGAAGCTTTCTTT. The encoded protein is CSVEAHRTGGRTEAFF. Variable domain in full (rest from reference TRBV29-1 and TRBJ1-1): SAVISQKPSRDICQRGTSLTIQCQVDSQVTMMFWYRQQPGQSLTLIATANQGSEATYESGFVIDKFPISRPNLTFSTLTVSNMSPEDSSIYLCSVEAHRTGGRTEAFFGQGTRLTVV.

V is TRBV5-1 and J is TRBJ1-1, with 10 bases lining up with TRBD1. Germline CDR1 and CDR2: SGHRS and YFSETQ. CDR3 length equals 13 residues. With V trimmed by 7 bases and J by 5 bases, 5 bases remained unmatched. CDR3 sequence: CASLRDRGTEAFF. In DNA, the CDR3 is TGCGCCAGCCTCCGGGACAGGGGAACTGAAGCTTTCTTT.

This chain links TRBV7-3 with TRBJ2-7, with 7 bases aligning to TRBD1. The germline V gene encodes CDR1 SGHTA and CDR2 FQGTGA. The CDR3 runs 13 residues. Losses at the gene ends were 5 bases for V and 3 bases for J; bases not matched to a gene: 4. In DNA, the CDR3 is TGTGCCAGCAGCAGGGACAGACACTACGAGCAGTACTTC. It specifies CASSRDRHYEQYF.

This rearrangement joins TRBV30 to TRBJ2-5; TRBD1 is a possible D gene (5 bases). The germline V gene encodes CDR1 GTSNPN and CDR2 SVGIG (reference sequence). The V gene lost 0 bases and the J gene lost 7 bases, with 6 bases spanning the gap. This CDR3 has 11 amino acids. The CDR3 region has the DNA TGTGCCTGGAGTGTACAGGTGACCCAGTACTTC. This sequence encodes CAWSVQVTQYF.

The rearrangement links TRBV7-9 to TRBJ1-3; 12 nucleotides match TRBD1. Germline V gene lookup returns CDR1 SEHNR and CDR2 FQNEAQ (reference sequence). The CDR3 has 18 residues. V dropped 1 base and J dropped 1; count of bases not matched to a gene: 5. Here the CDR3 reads CASSLGGQGAKSGNTIYF. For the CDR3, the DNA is TGTGCCAGCAGCTTAGGGGGACAGGGGGCGAAATCTGGAAACACCATATATTTT.

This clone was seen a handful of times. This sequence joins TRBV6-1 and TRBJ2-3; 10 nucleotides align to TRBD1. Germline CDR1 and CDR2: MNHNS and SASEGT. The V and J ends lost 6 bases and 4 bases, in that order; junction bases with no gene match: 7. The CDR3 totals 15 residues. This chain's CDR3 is CASRYRDRGADTQYF. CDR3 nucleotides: TGTGCCAGCAGGTACCGGGACAGGGGCGCAGATACGCAGTATTTT.

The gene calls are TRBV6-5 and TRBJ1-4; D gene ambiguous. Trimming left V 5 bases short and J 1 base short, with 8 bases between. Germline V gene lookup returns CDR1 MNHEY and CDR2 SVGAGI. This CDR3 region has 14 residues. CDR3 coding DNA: TGTGCCAGCAGTCGACTAAGAACTAATGAAAAACTGTTTTTT. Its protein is CASSRLRTNEKLFF.

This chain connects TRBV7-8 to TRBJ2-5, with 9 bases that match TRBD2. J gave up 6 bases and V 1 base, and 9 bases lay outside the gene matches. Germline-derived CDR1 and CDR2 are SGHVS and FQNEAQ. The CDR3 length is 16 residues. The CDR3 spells CASSLVSAGGPQTQYF. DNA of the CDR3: TGTGCCAGCAGCTTAGTTTCCGCGGGGGGGCCTCAGACCCAGTACTTC. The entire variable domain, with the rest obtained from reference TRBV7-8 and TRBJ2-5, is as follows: GAGVSQSPRYKVAKRGQDVALRCDPISGHVSLFWYQQALGQGPEFLTYFQNEAQLDKSGLPSDRFFAERPEGSVSTLKIQRTQQEDSAVYLCASSLVSAGGPQTQYFGPGTRLLVL.

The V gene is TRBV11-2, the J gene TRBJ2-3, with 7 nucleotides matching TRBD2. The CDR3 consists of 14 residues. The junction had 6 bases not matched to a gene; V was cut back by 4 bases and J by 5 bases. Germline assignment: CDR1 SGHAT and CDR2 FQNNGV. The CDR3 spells CASSSSPGGDTQYF. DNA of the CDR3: TGTGCCAGCAGCTCCTCCCCGGGGGGAGATACGCAGTATTTT.